These 5 T cell receptor beta chains originate from one sample sequenced in a study of blood T cell repertoires in COVID-19. Sequencing used immunoSEQ multiplex PCR; TCRdb keeps in-frame clones, though not all of them. Of approximately 45,000 clones listed, 75% to 90% are singletons. Sequenced input: peripheral blood. All receptors come from a human donor in a cohort sampled during active COVID-19.

The gene calls are TRBV15 and TRBJ2-5; 10 bases line up with TRBD1. CDR3 size: 15 residues. The germline gives CDR1 LNHNV, CDR2 YYDKDF (reference sequence). V lost 3 bases to trimming and J lost 2 bases; unmatched junction nucleotides: 3. The CDR3 sequence is CATSSRDRGQETQYF. As DNA, the CDR3 is TGTGCCACCAGCAGCCGGGACAGGGGACAAGAGACCCAGTACTTC.

V usage is TRBV9 and J usage is TRBJ2-2, with D uncertain. The CDR3 has 14 residues. Trimming took 0 bases from V and 4 from J, leaving 7 bases between them. Germline V gene lookup returns CDR1 SGDLS and CDR2 YYNGEE. CDR3 amino acids: CASSVGSGTGELFF. CDR3 DNA sequence: TGTGCCAGCAGCGTAGGCTCAGGCACCGGGGAGCTGTTTTTT.

This chain links TRBV30 with TRBJ1-6; 7 nucleotides match TRBD1. CDR3 size: 15 residues. Germline-derived CDR1 and CDR2 are GTSNPN and SVGIG (reference sequence). Germline trimming cut 0 bases from V and 10 bases from J; bases unmatched to any gene: 9. The CDR3, as DNA: TGTGCCTGGAGTGTACGGGTGGTCAGGGGGTCACCCCTCCACTTT. Translation gives CAWSVRVVRGSPLHF.

This clone was observed a single time. The CDR3 DNA reads as TGTGCCAGCGGAACTAGAGGTAATGAGCAGTTCTTC. Translating gives CASGTRGNEQFF. The rearrangement links TRBV6-5 to TRBJ2-1; tentative D call: TRBD2 (5 bases). Germline loops: CDR1 MNHEY, CDR2 SVGAGI. This CDR3 spans 12 amino acids. The V and J ends lost 8 bases and 7 bases respectively, with 12 bases between them.

This chain links TRBV9 with TRBJ2-3; 8 bases map to TRBD2. Germline V gene lookup returns CDR1 SGDLS and CDR2 YYNGEE. With 0 bases clipped from V and 4 bases from J, the junction kept 4 bases outside the gene matches. The CDR3 loop spans 15 amino acids. DNA for the CDR3: TGTGCCAGCAGCGTAGGTCCTAGCGGGTCAGATACGCAGTATTTT. This gives the protein CASSVGPSGSDTQYF.